The clone carrying this T cell receptor (beta chain) has more than one count but fewer than ten. Its antigen is currently unknown. Treatment in this sample: roughly 10-day PBMC culture with coronavirus spike peptide pools or control peptides (ViraFEST assay). The assay that was used to sequence DNA from cultured CD4+ T cells was the Oncomine TCR Beta short-read assay. Genomic DNA was isolated from CD4+ T cells that had been cultured. A single record per CDR3 protein comes from TCRdb applying MiXCR to the PCR reads. The repertoire holds some 11,000 distinct CDR3 sequences, with roughly 66% as singletons. The data originate from a study of vaccination and CD4 T cells after COVID-19. Study-wide context: Each enrolled participant received a two-dose regimen of either BNT162b2 or mRNA-1273 vaccine. Overlapping spike peptides served as the stimulus for the cells. These peptides came from SARS-CoV-2 and from the common cold coronaviruses HCoV-NL63, HCoV-OC43 and HCoV-229E.

Overall study results and limits: The median proportion of reactive clones detected only post-vaccination in convalescent patients was roughly 86%.

The starting material was CD4+ T cells from blood, cultured in vitro, obtained before SARS-CoV-2 vaccination. The TCR originated in a human donor who had recovered from COVID-19.

The CDR3 is CSALGRGGQGIVMNTEAFF. CDR3 DNA sequence: TGCAGTGCTTTGGGCCGAGGGGGACAGGGGATAGTAATGAACACTGAAGCTTTCTTT. V usage is TRBV20-1 and J usage is TRBJ1-1; 10 bases map to TRBD1. Germline CDR1 is DFQATT and CDR2 is SNEGSKA (reference sequence). The length of the CDR3 is 19 residues. Trimming took 5 bases from V and 0 from J; bases not matched to a gene: 18.